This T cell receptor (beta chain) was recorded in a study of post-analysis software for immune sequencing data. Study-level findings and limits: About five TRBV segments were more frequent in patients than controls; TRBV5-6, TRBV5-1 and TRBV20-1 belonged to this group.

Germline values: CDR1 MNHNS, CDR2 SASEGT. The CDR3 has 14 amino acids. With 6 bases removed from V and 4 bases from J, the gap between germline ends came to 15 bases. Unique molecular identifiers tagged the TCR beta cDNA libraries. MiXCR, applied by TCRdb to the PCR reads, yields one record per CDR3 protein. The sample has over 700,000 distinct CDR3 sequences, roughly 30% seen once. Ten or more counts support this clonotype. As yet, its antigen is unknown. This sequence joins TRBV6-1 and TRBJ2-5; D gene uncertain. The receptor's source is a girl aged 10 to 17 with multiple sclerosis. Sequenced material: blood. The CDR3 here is CASSPISLGETQYF. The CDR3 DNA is TGTGCCAGCAGCCCCATCAGCTTAGGAGAGACCCAGTACTTC.